A single sample is the source of the 18 T cell receptor beta chains below, sequenced in a study of cytomegalovirus exposure and HLA in healthy donors. The primer mix had 60 Vbeta and 13 Jbeta primers. Sequencing was performed with immunoSEQ multiplex PCR; in TCRdb, only in-frame clones are kept and a portion is missing. The sample holds some 56,000 clones, 45% to 70% seen once. Specimen: PBMCs. These receptors all come from a human donor in good health.

CDR3 bases: TGTGCCAGAAGTGCTGCCTCGTGGCTACGTCAGGGTAATGAGCAGTTCTTC. Translated: CARSAASWLRQGNEQFF. The chain is built from TRBV5-3 and TRBJ2-1, with D tentatively TRBD1 (5 bases). TRBV5-3 is an ORF, with its function uncertain. With 5 bases removed from V and 7 bases from J, the gap between germline ends came to 25 bases. The CDR3 has 17 residues.

The chain employs TRBV6-5 and TRBJ2-7; a possible D gene is TRBD2 (7 bases). Germline values: CDR1 MNHEY, CDR2 SVGAGI. CDR3 length: 15 residues. With 7 bases removed from V and 2 bases from J, the gap between germline ends came to 18 bases. The CDR3 nucleotides read TGTGCCAGCACTTCCGCTGGCGGGGGCACCTACGAGCAGTACTTC. Its protein product is CASTSAGGGTYEQYF.

In this sample, this clone turned up a few times. The V gene is TRBV27, the J gene TRBJ2-3; a possible D gene is TRBD1 (6 bases). This CDR3 region has 13 residues. Germline loops: CDR1 MNHEY, CDR2 SMNVEV (reference sequence). Trimming shortened V by 1 base and J by 5 bases, and 7 bases separated the two germline ends. The CDR3 is CASSLWDKDTQYF. For the CDR3, the DNA is TGTGCCAGCAGTTTATGGGACAAAGATACGCAGTATTTT.

The chain recombines TRBV9 with TRBJ1-5, with D possibly TRBD1 on 5 matching bases. This CDR3 has 13 residues. Germline CDR1 is SGDLS and CDR2 is YYNGEE. V lost 3 bases, J lost 7 bases, and 11 bases lay in between. The CDR3 loop is CASSAGFVQPQHF. The CDR3 DNA follows: TGTGCCAGCAGCGCAGGGTTTGTACAGCCCCAGCATTTT. Full variable domain (outside the CDR3, taken from reference TRBV9 and TRBJ1-5): DSGVTQTPKHLITATGQRVTLRCSPRSGDLSVYWYQQSLDQGLQFLIQYYNGEERAKGNILERFSAQQFPDLHSELNLSSLELGDSALYFCASSAGFVQPQHFGDGTRLSIL.

The chain has TRBV5-1 and TRBJ1-2; 8 bases line up with TRBD1. Trimming at V came to 3 bases and at J to 8 bases, leaving 6 bases not matched to a gene. This CDR3 has 13 residues. CDR1 SGHRS and CDR2 YFSETQ come from the germline V gene. The CDR3 DNA is TGCGCCAGCAGCTCAGGACAGGGAGAAGGCTACACCTTC. Its translation is CASSSGQGEGYTF.

This chain links TRBV11-2 with TRBJ2-3, with D perhaps matching TRBD1 (6 bases). CDR3 size: 15 residues. Looked up from germline, CDR1 is SGHAT and CDR2 is FQNNGV. V shed 5 bases and J shed 4 bases, with 16 bases lying between them. CDR3 in amino acids: CASSTIGGGPDTQYF. The CDR3, as DNA: TGTGCCAGCAGCACGATAGGGGGTGGCCCAGATACGCAGTATTTT.

The chain recombines TRBV7-6 with TRBJ2-5, with 9 bases lining up with TRBD1. The tail of the sequence fits TRBJ2-7 better, so the J call may be wrong. Germline CDR1 reads SGHVS; CDR2 reads FNYEAQ. The CDR3 runs 14 residues. The CDR3 sequence is CASSPLTGGYEQYF. For the CDR3, the DNA is TGTGCCAGCAGCCCCCTGACAGGGGGCTACGAGCAGTACTTC.

As DNA, the CDR3 is TGTGCCAGCAGCGCCTACGTAACAGGGACAGGGGTCGTCAATGAGCAGTTCTTC. It codes for CASSAYVTGTGVVNEQFF. The rearrangement links TRBV7-2 to TRBJ2-1; TRBD1 matches at 10 bases. From germline, CDR1 is SGHTA and CDR2 FQGNSA. V trimming: 5 bases; J trimming: 6 bases; junction bases outside the gene matches: 16. This CDR3 contains 18 residues.

V and J are TRBV9 and TRBJ1-2; unclear D gene. This CDR3 is built from 14 residues. The ends were cut back, 0 bases at V and 4 bases at J, with 10 bases in the middle. The germline V gene encodes CDR1 SGDLS and CDR2 YYNGEE. Here the CDR3 reads CASSVDQVSYGYTF. In DNA form, the CDR3 reads TGTGCCAGCAGCGTAGATCAGGTATCCTATGGCTACACCTTC.

The CDR3 loop reads CACTGGPRYYEQYF. For the CDR3, the DNA is TGTGCCTGTACGGGAGGGCCACGGTACTACGAGCAGTACTTC. The chain employs TRBV30 and TRBJ2-7; 8 positions match TRBD2. Germline loops: CDR1 GTSNPN, CDR2 SVGIG (reference sequence). The CDR3 sequence is 14 residues long. J gave up 3 bases and V 6 bases, and 10 bases lay outside the gene matches.

The chain recombines TRBV21-1 with TRBJ1-4. TRBV21-1 is assigned pseudogene status. The CDR3 totals 17 residues. CDR3 sequence: CASSKEGTWGRAEKLFF. CDR3 bases: TGTGCCAGCAGCAAAGAAGGGACTTGGGGGAGGGCCGAAAAACTGTTTTTT.

The chain couples TRBV19 to TRBJ1-1; the D is unclear. Germline-derived CDR1 and CDR2 are LNHDA and SQIVND (reference sequence). CDR3 length equals 11 residues. V lost 7 bases and J 6 bases, leaving 9 bases between the germline ends. CDR3 sequence reads: CASTLASEAFF. Written as DNA, the CDR3 is TGTGCCAGTACCCTAGCCTCTGAAGCTTTCTTT.

The chain has TRBV5-4 and TRBJ1-2; 10 nucleotides agree with TRBD1. Germline lookup yields CDR1 SGHNT and CDR2 YYREEE (reference sequence). The CDR3 sequence is 15 residues long. The trim removed 5 bases at V and 5 bases at J, leaving 9 bases unmatched. CDR3 nucleotides: TGTGCCAGCAGACCCACGACAGGGGGCGGGTATGGCTACACCTTC. Protein product: CASRPTTGGGYGYTF.

The chain recombines TRBV7-9 with TRBJ2-1, with D perhaps matching TRBD1 (5 bases). The CDR3 loop spans 14 amino acids. Germline CDR1 SEHNR, CDR2 FQNEAQ (reference sequence). Deletions cut 5 bases from V and 4 bases from J, with 12 bases between. CDR3 in DNA: TGTGCCAGCAGCCCACCCGACAGATACAATGAGCAGTTCTTC. Residues: CASSPPDRYNEQFF. Full variable domain (rest looked up from reference TRBV7-9 and TRBJ2-1): DTGVSQNPRHKITKRGQNVTFRCDPISEHNRLYWYRQTLGQGPEFLTYFQNEAQLEKSRLLSDRFSAERPKGSFSTLEIQRTEQGDSAMYLCASSPPDRYNEQFFGPGTRLTVL.

There are a few counts of this clone. The gene calls are TRBV6-5 and TRBJ2-2; 7 bases align to TRBD1. The trim removed 2 bases at V and 0 bases at J, leaving 3 bases unmatched. This CDR3 has 16 amino acids. Looked up from germline, CDR1 is MNHEY and CDR2 is SVGAGI. CDR3 DNA sequence: TGTGCCAGCAGTTACACGGACAGGCCGAACACCGGGGAGCTGTTTTTT. Protein: CASSYTDRPNTGELFF.

J is TRBJ1-2 and V is TRBV30; perhaps TRBD1 as D (5 bases). CDR1 and CDR2 from the germline V gene are GTSNPN and SVGIG (reference sequence). The germline V and J ends were trimmed by 6 bases and 9 bases, with 29 bases remaining between them. This CDR3 is 16 amino acids long. The CDR3 nucleotides are TGTGCCTGTGCCTCCGGAACCAGCTCCAACAGGAACAGCTACACCTTC. Translated: CACASGTSSNRNSYTF. The full variable domain, in which reference TRBV30 and TRBJ1-2 provide the parts outside the CDR3, is SQTIHQWPATLVQPVGSPLSLECTVEGTSNPNLYWYRQAAGRGLQLLFYSVGIGQISSEVPQNLSASRPQDRQFILSSKKLLLSDSGFYLCACASGTSSNRNSYTFGSGTRLTVV.

The V call is TRBV7-9, the J call TRBJ2-5; 8 nucleotides align to TRBD1. V gave up 4 bases and J gave up 3 bases; unmatched junction bases: 4. This CDR3 comprises 14 residues. Germline V gives CDR1 SEHNR, CDR2 FQNEAQ (reference sequence). CDR3 in DNA: TGTGCCAGCAGCTCGACAGGGGTGGAAGAGACCCAGTACTTC. Translating it yields CASSSTGVEETQYF.

V is TRBV4-1 and J is TRBJ1-5; 8 bases are shared with TRBD1. This CDR3 has 15 amino acids. Per germline, CDR1 MGHRA and CDR2 YSYEKL. Unmatched junction bases numbered 12, after V lost 4 bases and J lost 10 bases. The CDR3 is CASSPVDRDGEPQHF. CDR3 DNA: TGCGCCAGCAGCCCCGTGGACAGGGACGGAGAACCCCAGCATTTT.